The 5 T cell receptor beta chains below were found in one sample sequenced in a study of T cells after yellow fever vaccination. MiXCR, run by TCRdb on the 5' RACE reads, gives a single entry per CDR3 protein. The profile shows 500,000 to 650,000 distinct CDR3 sequences, roughly an eighth of them singletons. Here the sequenced sample was PBMCs, taken on the day of the yellow fever booster vaccination. The source of these receptors is a young man who received the YFV17D yellow fever vaccine.

This clonotype was detected only a few times. This chain connects TRBV6-2 or TRBV6-3 to TRBJ1-2; D uncertain. This CDR3 region has 13 residues. CDR1 and CDR2 (germline): MNHEY, SVGEGT. V lost 3 bases, J lost 5 bases, and 10 bases lay in between. CDR3 nucleotides: TGTGCCAGCAGTTATAAGGGATCTTATGGCTACACCTTC. It specifies CASSYKGSYGYTF.

The chain combines TRBV7-2 with TRBJ2-3; tentatively, D is TRBD2 (5 bases). Germline V CDR1 and CDR2: SGHTA, FQGNSA. This CDR3 contains 17 residues. Trimming removed 1 base from V and 3 bases from J, with 17 bases in between. This CDR3 reads CASSLVARLTRTDTQYF. Here the CDR3 DNA reads TGTGCCAGCAGCTTAGTAGCGCGCTTAACCCGGACAGATACGCAGTATTTT.

Only a few counts were recorded for this clonotype. The rearrangement uses TRBV29-1 and TRBJ1-3; D unclear. Germline V gives CDR1 SQVTM, CDR2 ANQGSEA. CDR3 length: 11 amino acids. Trimming cost V 4 bases and J 5 bases, with 6 bases left between them. DNA of the CDR3: TGCAGCGTTGTATCGAGAAACACCATATATTTT. Protein sequence: CSVVSRNTIYF.

This clonotype has more than one count but fewer than ten. As DNA, the CDR3 is TGTGCCACCAGCGACGGAGTACACGTCAATGAAAAACTGTTTTTT. Translating it yields CATSDGVHVNEKLFF. V and J are TRBV15 and TRBJ1-4; D is unresolved. V lost 5 bases and J 5 bases, leaving 15 bases between the germline ends. In germline, CDR1 is LNHNV, CDR2 YYDKDF (reference sequence). The CDR3 contains 15 residues.

In its sample, this clonotype was seen a few times. This chain links TRBV6-1 with TRBJ2-4; 8 bases match TRBD1. V lost 10 bases to trimming and J lost 1 base; unmatched junction nucleotides: 9. Germline V lookup: CDR1 MNHNS, CDR2 SASEGT. The CDR3 sequence is 15 residues long. CDR3 coding DNA: TGTGCCACAGCAGGGGGCCCGTGGGCCAAAAACATTCAGTACTTC. This gives the protein CATAGGPWAKNIQYF.